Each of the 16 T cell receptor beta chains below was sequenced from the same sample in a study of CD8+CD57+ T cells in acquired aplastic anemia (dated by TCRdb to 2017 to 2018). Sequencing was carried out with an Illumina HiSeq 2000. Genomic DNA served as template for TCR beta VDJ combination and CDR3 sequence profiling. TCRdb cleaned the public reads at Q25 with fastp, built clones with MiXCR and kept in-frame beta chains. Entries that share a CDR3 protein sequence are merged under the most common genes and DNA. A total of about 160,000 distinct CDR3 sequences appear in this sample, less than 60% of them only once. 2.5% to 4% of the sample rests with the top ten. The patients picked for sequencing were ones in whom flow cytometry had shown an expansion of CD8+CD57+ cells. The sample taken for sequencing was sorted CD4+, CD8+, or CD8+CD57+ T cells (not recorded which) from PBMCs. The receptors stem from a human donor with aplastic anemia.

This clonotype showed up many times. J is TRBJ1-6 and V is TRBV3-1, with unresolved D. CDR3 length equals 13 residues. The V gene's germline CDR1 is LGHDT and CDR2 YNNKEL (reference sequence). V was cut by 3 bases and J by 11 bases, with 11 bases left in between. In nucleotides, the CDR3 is TGTGCCAGCAGCCAGGGAACAAATACACCCCTCCACTTT. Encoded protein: CASSQGTNTPLHF.

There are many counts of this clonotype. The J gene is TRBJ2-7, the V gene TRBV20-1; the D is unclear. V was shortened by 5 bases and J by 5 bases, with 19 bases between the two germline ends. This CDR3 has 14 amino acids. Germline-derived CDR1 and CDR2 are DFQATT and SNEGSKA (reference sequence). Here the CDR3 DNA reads TGCAGTGCTCACCCCGAAACGACGGACCACGAGCAGTACGTC. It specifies CSAHPETTDHEQYV.

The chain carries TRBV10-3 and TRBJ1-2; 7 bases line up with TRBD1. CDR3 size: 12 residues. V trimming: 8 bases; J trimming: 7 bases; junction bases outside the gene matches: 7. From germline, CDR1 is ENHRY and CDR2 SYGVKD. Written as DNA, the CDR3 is TGTGCCATCCTAAGACAGGGTAGTGGCTACACCTTC. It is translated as CAILRQGSGYTF.

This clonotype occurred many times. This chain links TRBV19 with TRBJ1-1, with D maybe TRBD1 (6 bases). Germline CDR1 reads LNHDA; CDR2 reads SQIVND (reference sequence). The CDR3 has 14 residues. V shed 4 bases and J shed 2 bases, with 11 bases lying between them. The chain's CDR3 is CASSTDRINTEAFF. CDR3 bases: TGTGCCAGTAGTACCGACAGGATAAACACTGAAGCTTTCTTT.

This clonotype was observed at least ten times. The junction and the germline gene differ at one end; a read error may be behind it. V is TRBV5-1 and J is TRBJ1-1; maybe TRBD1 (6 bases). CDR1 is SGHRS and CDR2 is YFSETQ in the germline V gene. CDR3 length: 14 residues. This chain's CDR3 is CASSLQGVNTEAFF. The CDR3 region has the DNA TGTGCCAGCAGCCTACAGGGCGTGAACACTGAAGCTTTCTTT.

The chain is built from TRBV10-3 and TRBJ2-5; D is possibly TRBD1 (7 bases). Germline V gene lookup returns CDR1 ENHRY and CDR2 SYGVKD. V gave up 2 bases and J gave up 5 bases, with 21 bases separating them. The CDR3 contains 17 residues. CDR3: CAISEKSGGFKSETQYF. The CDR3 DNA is TGTGCCATCAGTGAGAAATCAGGGGGGTTTAAAAGTGAGACCCAGTACTTC.

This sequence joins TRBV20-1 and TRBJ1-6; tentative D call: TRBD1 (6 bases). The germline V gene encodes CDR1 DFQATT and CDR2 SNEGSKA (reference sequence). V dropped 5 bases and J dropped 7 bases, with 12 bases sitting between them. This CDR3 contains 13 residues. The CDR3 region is CSAPGTSNSPLHF. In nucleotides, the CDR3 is TGCAGTGCTCCCGGGACAAGCAATTCACCCCTCCACTTT.

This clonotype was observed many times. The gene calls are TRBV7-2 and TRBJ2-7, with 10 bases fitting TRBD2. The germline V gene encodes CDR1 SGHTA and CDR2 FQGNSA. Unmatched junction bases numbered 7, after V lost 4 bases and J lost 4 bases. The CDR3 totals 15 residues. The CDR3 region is CASSSGGLAAYEQYF. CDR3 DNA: TGTGCCAGCAGCTCCGGAGGACTAGCGGCTTACGAGCAGTACTTC. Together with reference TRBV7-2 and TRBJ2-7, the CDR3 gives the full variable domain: GAGVSQSPSNKVTEKGKDVELRCDPISGHTALYWYRQSLGQGLEFLIYFQGNSAPDKSGLPSDRFSAERTGGSVSTLTIQRTQQEDSAVYLCASSSGGLAAYEQYFGPGTRLTVT.

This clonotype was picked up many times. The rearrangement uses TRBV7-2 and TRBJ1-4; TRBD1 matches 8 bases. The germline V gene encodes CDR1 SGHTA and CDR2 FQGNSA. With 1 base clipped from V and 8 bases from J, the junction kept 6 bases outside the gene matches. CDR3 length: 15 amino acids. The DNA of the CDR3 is TGTGCCAGCAGCTTAGGCAGGGGGCCGGTCGAAAAACTGTTTTTT. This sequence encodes CASSLGRGPVEKLFF.

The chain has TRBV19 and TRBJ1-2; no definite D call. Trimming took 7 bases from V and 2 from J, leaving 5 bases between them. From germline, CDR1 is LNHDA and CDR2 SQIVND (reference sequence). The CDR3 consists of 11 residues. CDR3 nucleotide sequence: TGTGCCAGTAAGGTGAACTATGGCTACACCTTC. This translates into CASKVNYGYTF. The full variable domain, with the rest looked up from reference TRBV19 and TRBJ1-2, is DGGITQSPKYLFRKEGQNVTLSCEQNLNHDAMYWYRQDPGQGLRLIYYSQIVNDFQKGDIAEGYSVSREKKESFPLTVTSAQKNPTAFYLCASKVNYGYTFGSGTRLTVV.

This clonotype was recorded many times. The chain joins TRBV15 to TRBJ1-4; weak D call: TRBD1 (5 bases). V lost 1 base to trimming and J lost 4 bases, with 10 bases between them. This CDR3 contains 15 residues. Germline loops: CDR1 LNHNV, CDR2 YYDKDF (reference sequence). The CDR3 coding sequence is TGTGCCACCAGCAGAGGGGGCGCCGGTAATGAAAAACTGTTTTTT. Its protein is CATSRGGAGNEKLFF. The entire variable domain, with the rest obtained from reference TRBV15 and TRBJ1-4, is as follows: DAMVIQNPRYQVTQFGKPVTLSCSQTLNHNVMYWYQQKSSQAPKLLFHYYDKDFNNEADTPDNFQSRRPNTSFCFLDIRSPGLGDTAMYLCATSRGGAGNEKLFFGSGTQLSVL.

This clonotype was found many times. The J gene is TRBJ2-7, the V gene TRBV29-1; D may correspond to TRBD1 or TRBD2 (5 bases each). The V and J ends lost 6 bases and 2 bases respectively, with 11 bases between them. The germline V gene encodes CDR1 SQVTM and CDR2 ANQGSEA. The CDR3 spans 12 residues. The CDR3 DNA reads TGCAGCGTCGGGGCGTCAGCCTACGAGCAGTACTTC. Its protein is CSVGASAYEQYF.

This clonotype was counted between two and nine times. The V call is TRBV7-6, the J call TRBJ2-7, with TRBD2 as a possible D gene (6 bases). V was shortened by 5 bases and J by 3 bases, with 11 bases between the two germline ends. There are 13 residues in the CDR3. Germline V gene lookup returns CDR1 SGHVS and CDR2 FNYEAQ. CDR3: CASSRGVVYEQYF. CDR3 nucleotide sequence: TGTGCCAGCAGCCGCGGGGTAGTCTACGAGCAGTACTTC.

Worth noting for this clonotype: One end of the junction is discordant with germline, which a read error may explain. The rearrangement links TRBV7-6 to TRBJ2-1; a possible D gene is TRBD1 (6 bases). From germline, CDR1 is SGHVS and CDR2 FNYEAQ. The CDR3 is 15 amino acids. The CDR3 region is CASSSQGNPYNERLF. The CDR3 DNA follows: TGTGCCAGCAGCTCGCAGGGGAACCCCTATAATGAGCGGCTCTTC.

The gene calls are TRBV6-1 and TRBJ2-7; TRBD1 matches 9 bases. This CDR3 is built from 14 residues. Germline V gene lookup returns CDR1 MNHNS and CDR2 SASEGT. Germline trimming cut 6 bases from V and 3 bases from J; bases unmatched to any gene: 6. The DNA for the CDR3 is TGTGCCAGCAGGGGACAGGGTAAGAACTACGAGCAGTACGTC. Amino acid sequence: CASRGQGKNYEQYV.

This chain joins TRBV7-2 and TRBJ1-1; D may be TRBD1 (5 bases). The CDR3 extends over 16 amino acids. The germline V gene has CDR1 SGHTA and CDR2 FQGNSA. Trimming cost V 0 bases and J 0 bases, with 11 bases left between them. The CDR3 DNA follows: TGTGCCAGCAGCTTAGCCCTGACAGTGATGAACACTGAAGCTTTCTTT. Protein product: CASSLALTVMNTEAFF.